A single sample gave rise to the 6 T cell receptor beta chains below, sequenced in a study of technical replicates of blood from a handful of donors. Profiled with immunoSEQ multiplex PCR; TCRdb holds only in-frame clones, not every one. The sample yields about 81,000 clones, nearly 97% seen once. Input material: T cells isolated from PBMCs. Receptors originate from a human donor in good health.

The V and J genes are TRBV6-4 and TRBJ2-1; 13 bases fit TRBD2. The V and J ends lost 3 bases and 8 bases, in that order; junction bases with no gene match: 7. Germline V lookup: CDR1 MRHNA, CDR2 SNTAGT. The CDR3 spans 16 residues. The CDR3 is CASSDTGLAGVHEQFF. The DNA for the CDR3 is TGTGCCAGCAGTGATACCGGACTAGCGGGAGTCCATGAGCAGTTCTTC.

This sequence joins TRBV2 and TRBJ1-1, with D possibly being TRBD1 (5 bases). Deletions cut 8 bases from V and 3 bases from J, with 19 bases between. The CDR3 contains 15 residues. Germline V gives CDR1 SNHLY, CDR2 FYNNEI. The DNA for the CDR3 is TGTGCCAGCTACGGGGACTCCCTCCTTTACACTGAAGCTTTCTTT. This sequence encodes CASYGDSLLYTEAFF.

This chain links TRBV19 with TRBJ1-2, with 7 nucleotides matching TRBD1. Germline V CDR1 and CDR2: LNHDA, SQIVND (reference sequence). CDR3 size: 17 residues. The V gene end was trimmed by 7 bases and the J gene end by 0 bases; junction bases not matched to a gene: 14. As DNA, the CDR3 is TGTGCCAGTACCCCCGGTACAGGGGACCCCACTAACTATGGCTACACCTTC. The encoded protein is CASTPGTGDPTNYGYTF.

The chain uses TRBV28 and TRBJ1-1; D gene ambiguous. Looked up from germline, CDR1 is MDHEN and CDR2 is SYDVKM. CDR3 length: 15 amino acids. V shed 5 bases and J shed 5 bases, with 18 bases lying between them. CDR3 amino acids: CASSQVGGGGTEAFF. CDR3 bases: TGTGCCAGCAGTCAGGTGGGCGGAGGAGGGACTGAAGCTTTCTTT. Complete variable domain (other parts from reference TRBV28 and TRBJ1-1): DVKVTQSSRYLVKRTGEKVFLECVQDMDHENMFWYRQDPGLGLRLIYFSYDVKMKEKGDIPEGYSVSREKKERFSLILESASTNQTSMYLCASSQVGGGGTEAFFGQGTRLTVV.

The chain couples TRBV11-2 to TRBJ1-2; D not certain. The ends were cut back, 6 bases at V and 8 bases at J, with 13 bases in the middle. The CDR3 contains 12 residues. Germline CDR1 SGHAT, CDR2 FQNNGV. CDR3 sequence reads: CASSRSQVGYTF. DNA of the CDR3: TGTGCCAGCAGTCGGTCCCAGGTCGGCTACACCTTC.

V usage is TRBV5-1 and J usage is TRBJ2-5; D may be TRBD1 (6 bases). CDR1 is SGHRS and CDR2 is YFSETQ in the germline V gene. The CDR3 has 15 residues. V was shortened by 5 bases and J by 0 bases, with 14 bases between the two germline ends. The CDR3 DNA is TGCGCCAGCAGTCACCCACAGGGAGACCAAGAGACCCAGTACTTC. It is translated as CASSHPQGDQETQYF. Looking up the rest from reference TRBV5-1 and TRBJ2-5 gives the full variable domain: KAGVTQTPRYLIKTRGQQVTLSCSPISGHRSVSWYQQTPGQGLQFLFEYFSETQRNKGNFPGRFSGRQFSNSRSEMNVSTLELGDSALYLCASSHPQGDQETQYFGPGTRLLVL.